This is a list of T cell receptor beta chains from one sample in a study of T cells in Graves' hyperthyroidism and ophthalmopathy. TCRdb redid the calling of the multiplex PCR reads with MiXCR, one entry per CDR3 protein. In the table there are about 560,000 distinct CDR3 sequences, 16% of which are singletons. The material sequenced was blood. The receptors were sampled from a woman younger than 35 with Graves' hyperthyroidism. The CDR3 runs from the conserved cysteine through the conserved F or W. Fields, in order: J gene, V gene, clone size, D gene, CDR3 protein, CDR3 DNA. A D gene is named only where the DNA matches it firmly. Clone size, where shown, is once, few, many, or a class for clones that have expanded.

j_gene: TRBJ2-7; v_gene: TRBV2; abundance: many; d_gene: TRBD2; CDR3aa: CASSEALGGGSYEQYF; CDR3nt: TGTGCCAGCAGTGAAGCGTTAGGCGGGGGCTCCTACGAGCAGTACTTC
j_gene: TRBJ2-3; v_gene: TRBV3-1; abundance: .; d_gene: .; CDR3aa: CASSQEVQWELADTQYF; CDR3nt: TGTGCCAGCAGCCAAGAAGTTCAGTGGGAGCTGGCAGATACGCAGTATTTT
j_gene: TRBJ1-1; v_gene: TRBV7-2; abundance: .; d_gene: TRBD1; CDR3aa: CTSSRDSNTEAFF; CDR3nt: TGTACCAGCAGCAGGGACAGCAACACTGAAGCTTTCTTT
j_gene: TRBJ1-2; v_gene: TRBV12-3/TRBV12-4; abundance: .; d_gene: .; CDR3aa: CASTPNVHHGRGGHTF; CDR3nt: TGTGCCAGCACTCCGAACGTCCATCACGGTCGGGGGGGCCACACCTTC
j_gene: TRBJ2-1; v_gene: TRBV7-8; abundance: .; d_gene: TRBD1; CDR3aa: CASSQRDRVGFF; CDR3nt: TGTGCCAGCAGCCAAAGGGACAGGGTGGGGTTCTTC
j_gene: TRBJ2-1; v_gene: TRBV24-1; abundance: few; d_gene: TRBD2; CDR3aa: CATSDPSQGTSSNEQFF; CDR3nt: TGTGCCACCAGTGATCCCTCCCAGGGGACTAGCAGTAATGAGCAGTTCTTC
j_gene: TRBJ2-7; v_gene: TRBV7-2; abundance: many; d_gene: TRBD2; CDR3aa: CASRDGLDPTREQYF; CDR3nt: TGTGCCAGCAGAGATGGACTAGACCCAACTCGCGAGCAGTACTTC
j_gene: TRBJ2-5; v_gene: TRBV28; abundance: .; d_gene: TRBD2; CDR3aa: CASSPGERGGYGYF; CDR3nt: TGTGCCAGCAGCCCAGGAGAGCGGGGCGGGTACGGGTACTTC
j_gene: TRBJ2-5; v_gene: TRBV28; abundance: many; d_gene: .; CDR3aa: CASSLKRVETQYF; CDR3nt: TGTGCCAGCAGTTTAAAAAGGGTGGAGACCCAGTACTTC
j_gene: TRBJ1-2; v_gene: TRBV6-5; abundance: few; d_gene: TRBD1; CDR3aa: CASSWDSLRPDYGYTF; CDR3nt: TGTGCCAGCAGTTGGGACAGCTTGCGTCCAGACTATGGCTACACCTTC